The present T cell receptor (beta chain) was sequenced within a study of T cells in Graves' hyperthyroidism and ophthalmopathy. This clonotype was observed many times. TCR beta CDR3 regions were amplified from RNA transcripts. First-round RT-PCR targeting the TCR CDR3 was performed with the HTBI primer set. Via MiXCR, TCRdb re-called the multiplex PCR reads, giving one row per CDR3 protein. The data show 250,000 or so distinct CDR3 sequences, with around 15% seen just once and about 30% held by the top ten. The sequence derives from a woman in her fifties or sixties with Graves' hyperthyroidism that later progressed to Graves' ophthalmopathy. The sample comprised blood.

This CDR3 is CSVEDGEETQYF. CDR3 DNA: TGCAGCGTAGAGGACGGAGAAGAGACCCAGTACTTC. The chain recombines TRBV29-1 with TRBJ2-5; D uncertain. This CDR3 spans 12 amino acids. Germline V CDR1 and CDR2: SQVTM, ANQGSEA. V lost 6 bases to trimming and J lost 3 bases, with 11 bases between them. Together with reference TRBV29-1 and TRBJ2-5, the CDR3 gives the full variable domain: SAVISQKPSRDICQRGTSLTIQCQVDSQVTMMFWYRQQPGQSLTLIATANQGSEATYESGFVIDKFPISRPNLTFSTLTVSNMSPEDSSIYLCSVEDGEETQYFGPGTRLLVL.